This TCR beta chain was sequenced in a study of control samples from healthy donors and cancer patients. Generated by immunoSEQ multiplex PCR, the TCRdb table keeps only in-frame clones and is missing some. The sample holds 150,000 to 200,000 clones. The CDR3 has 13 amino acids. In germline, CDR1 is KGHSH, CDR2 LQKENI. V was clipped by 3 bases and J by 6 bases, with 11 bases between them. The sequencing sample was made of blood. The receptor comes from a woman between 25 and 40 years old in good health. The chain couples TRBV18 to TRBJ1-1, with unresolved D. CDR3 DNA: TGTGCCAGCTCACCCTATGATGGCGCTGAAGCTTTCTTT. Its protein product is CASSPYDGAEAFF.